A single sample is the source of the 5 T cell receptor beta chains below, sequenced in a study of human T cells and chemical hapten exposure. TCRdb independently ran MiXCR on the RACE reads; one entry per CDR3 protein. The repertoire holds around 110,000 distinct CDR3 sequences, with 12% as singletons. Stated time point: patch test 1, 2 weeks after DPC sensitization. Described treatment: therapeutic diphenylcyclopropenone sensitization with weekly scalp DPC. Sequenced here: whole blood, sampled in connection with sensitization to the hapten diphenylcyclopropenone (DPC). The source of these receptors is a woman in her fifties or sixties with alopecia areata. Some clones in this sample may be carry-over from other donors' samples.

This clonotype came up a few times. V and J are TRBV7-9 and TRBJ2-7; TRBD2 agrees at 11 bases. The V gene end was trimmed by 10 bases and the J gene end by 5 bases; junction bases not matched to a gene: 16. The germline V gene encodes CDR1 SEHNR and CDR2 FQNEAQ (reference sequence). The CDR3 contains 16 residues. CDR3 in DNA: TGTGCCAATGAGGGACTAGCGGTCGCCGGTGGGCACGAGCAGTACTTC. Its protein is CANEGLAVAGGHEQYF.

V and J are TRBV11-2 and TRBJ2-3; no clear D gene. The CDR3 contains 15 residues. Per the germline V gene, CDR1 is SGHAT and CDR2 is FQNNGV. Trimming pared 3 bases from V and 2 bases from J, leaving 12 bases between. In DNA form, the CDR3 reads TGTGCCAGCAGCTTTAGTATCAGAGACACAGATACGCAGTATTTT. This codes for CASSFSIRDTDTQYF.

This clonotype was detected ten times or more. The chain couples TRBV27 to TRBJ1-2; a possible D gene is TRBD1 (6 bases). Trimming removed 6 bases at V and 1 base at J, with 9 bases between. The CDR3 covers 13 residues. CDR1 is MNHEY and CDR2 is SMNVEV in the germline V gene (reference sequence). The CDR3 region is CASSTQGNYGYTF. CDR3 DNA sequence: TGTGCCAGCAGCACACAGGGTAACTATGGCTACACCTTC.

This clonotype has ten or more counts. The rearrangement joins TRBV5-4 to TRBJ2-3; TRBD2 matches 12 bases. The CDR3 contains 16 residues. Germline V lookup: CDR1 SGHNT, CDR2 YYREEE (reference sequence). Losses at the gene ends were 4 bases for V and 0 bases for J; bases not matched to a gene: 3. CDR3 in DNA: TGTGCCAGCAGCCCGGGGACTAGCGGGAGCACAGATACGCAGTATTTT. It yields the protein CASSPGTSGSTDTQYF.

The V and J genes are TRBV11-1 and TRBJ2-1, with TRBD2 identical over 7 bases. The ends lost 1 base at V and 4 bases at J; junction bases unmatched: 7. CDR1 is SGHAT, CDR2 FQDESV, per germline (reference sequence). The CDR3 has 16 residues. This CDR3 is CASSLDWTGRYNEQFF. The DNA of the CDR3 is TGTGCCAGCAGCTTAGACTGGACCGGGAGGTACAATGAGCAGTTCTTC. The full variable domain, in which reference TRBV11-1 and TRBJ2-1 provide the parts outside the CDR3, is EAEVAQSPRYKITEKSQAVAFWCDPISGHATLYWYRQILGQGPELLVQFQDESVVDDSQLPKDRFSAERLKGVDSTLKIQPAELGDSAMYLCASSLDWTGRYNEQFFGPGTRLTVL.